This T cell receptor (beta chain) comes out of a study of cytomegalovirus exposure and HLA in healthy donors. The CDR3 loop spans 15 amino acids. Germline CDR1 MDHEN, CDR2 SYDVKM. Trimming shortened V by 8 bases and J by 1 base, and 15 bases separated the two germline ends. TCRdb's copy holds only in-frame clones and misses some; the assay was immunoSEQ multiplex PCR. The table lists about 120,000 clones, 85% to 90% of them singletons. Broader study findings: TCR clusters originating in the first cohort tended to co-occur in the roughly 110 validation repertoires, according to a later analysis.

Details on this clone: Antigen specificity is unknown.

Input material: PBMCs. V is TRBV28 and J is TRBJ2-1, with TRBD2 as a possible D gene (6 bases). The clonotype originates from a young woman in good health and CMV-seronegative. The CDR3 bases are TGTGCCAGCGTACCGGAGGGAAGATCCTACAATGAGCAGTTCTTC. It encodes CASVPEGRSYNEQFF.